This TCR beta chain was retrieved from a study of T cell responses to AZD1222 COVID-19 vaccine. This table comes from immunoSEQ multiplex PCR, and its TCRdb copy is limited to in-frame clones, with some not included. The table includes about 110,000 clones, about 87% detected once. V gave up 1 base and J gave up 8 bases; unmatched junction bases: 15. The CDR3 totals 18 residues. CDR1 and CDR2 from the germline V gene are LGHNA and YNFKEQ. This specimen was peripheral blood, taken on day 0 of AZD1222 vaccination. This receptor was obtained from an adult in good health. This rearrangement joins TRBV4-2 to TRBJ2-3; 10 bases align to TRBD2. The CDR3 is CASSQVVGTSVTKGTQYF. CDR3 bases: TGTGCCAGCAGCCAAGTTGTCGGGACTAGCGTCACCAAGGGTACGCAGTATTTT.